A selection of T cell receptor beta chains follows, all from one sample in a study of technical replicates of blood from a few donors. TCRdb's copy holds only in-frame clones and misses some; the assay was immunoSEQ multiplex PCR. The top ten hold about 4.8% of the sample, which has around 60,000 clones, approximately 86% seen once. The specimen sequenced was PBMCs. The receptor source for this set is a human donor in good health. Some clones in this sample may be carry-over from other donors' samples. Each CDR3 is given with its conserved first and last residue. D genes are given only for firm matches. The size of a clone is reported for some rows only, either as once, few or many, or as a class for expanded clones.

V gene	clone size	D gene	J gene	CDR3 DNA	CDR3 protein
TRBV5-1	NA	TRBD1	TRBJ2-2	TGCGCCAGCAGCCCGACAGGGGGCGTACGTAGCACCGGGGAGCTGTTTTTT	CASSPTGGVRSTGELFF
TRBV5-1	once	NA	TRBJ2-2	TGCGCCAGCAGCTTGGTAGGACAGAACACCGGGGAGCTGTTTTTT	CASSLVGQNTGELFF
TRBV18	once	TRBD2	TRBJ2-5	TGTGCCAGCTCACCGGAGGCTAGCGGGAGAGTCCAGTACTTC	CASSPEASGRVQYF
TRBV11-2	NA	TRBD1	TRBJ2-2	TGTGCCAGCAGCTCGGGACAGGGAGCGGGCGGGGAGCTGTTTTTT	CASSSGQGAGGELFF
TRBV19	once	NA	TRBJ2-3	TGTGCCAGTAGTGTCGGACTGAGAGGCACAGATACGCAGTATTTT	CASSVGLRGTDTQYF
TRBV5-1	NA	NA	TRBJ2-5	TGCGCCAGCAGTCAACAGGGTGAGACCCAGTACTTC	CASSQQGETQYF
TRBV12-5	NA	TRBD1	TRBJ1-4	TGTGCTAGTGGTTTGGGGACAGGGGTTGGGGAAAAACTGTTTTTT	CASGLGTGVGEKLFF
TRBV7-2	NA	TRBD1	TRBJ2-5	TGTGCCAGCAGCCCCGGACAGGCGGGCCTGTGGGAGACCCAGTACTTC	CASSPGQAGLWETQYF
TRBV4-3	few	NA	TRBJ1-6	TGCGCCAGCAGCCAAGATACCCCTGGCCAGGGAAATTCACCCCTCCACTTT	CASSQDTPGQGNSPLHF
TRBV6-1	NA	NA	TRBJ1-2	TGTGCCAGCAGTGATCCAGTCCTCTATGGCTACACCTTC	CASSDPVLYGYTF
TRBV27	NA	NA	TRBJ2-7	TGTGCCAGCAGTTTAACAGGCGGCGAGCAGTACTTC	CASSLTGGEQYF
TRBV7-2	NA	TRBD1	TRBJ1-2	TGTGCCAGCAGCTGGGACAGCCAAGCCTCGGGAGGCTACACCTTC	CASSWDSQASGGYTF
TRBV20-1	NA	NA	TRBJ2-1	TGCAGTGCTCCCACTGGCAATGAGCAGTTCTTC	CSAPTGNEQFF
TRBV29-1	NA	NA	TRBJ2-5	TGCAGCGTTGAACAGGCATCGACCCAGTACTTC	CSVEQASTQYF
TRBV19	NA	NA	TRBJ1-2	TGTGCCAGTACGAGATTCAACTATGGCTACACCTTC	CASTRFNYGYTF
TRBV10-3	once	NA	TRBJ1-2	TGTGCCATCAAGAAAGAGACTAACTATGGCTACACCTTC	CAIKKETNYGYTF
TRBV7-9	NA	NA	TRBJ2-7	TGTGCCAGCAGCGACCCAGGAGGAGCCCCCTACGAGCAGTACTTC	CASSDPGGAPYEQYF
TRBV30	few	NA	TRBJ1-1	TGTGCCTGGGCCTCCGAGGAAGCTTTCTTT	CAWASEEAFF
TRBV10-3	NA	NA	TRBJ2-5	TGTGCCATCAGTGAGTCTGGGGGGGGGCATGAGACCCAGTACTTC	CAISESGGGHETQYF
TRBV11-2	NA	TRBD1	TRBJ2-6	TGTGCCAGCAGCTTACTTCCGGGACAGGGGTCTGGGGCCAACGTCCTGACTTTC	CASSLLPGQGSGANVLTF
TRBV21-1	NA	NA	TRBJ1-5	TGTGCCAGCAGCAAACAGGCTTCGCGGGGTAGAGGGAGACAAAAAGTAGGTCAGCCCCAGCATTTT	CASSKQASRGRGRQKVGQPQHF
TRBV4-1	NA	NA	TRBJ2-7	TGCGCCAGCAGCCAGCAGGAGGGCCTGGTGGCCTACGAGCAGTACTTC	CASSQQEGLVAYEQYF
TRBV29-1	NA	NA	TRBJ2-1	TGCAGCGTTGGGGGACTTAATGAGCAGTTCTTC	CSVGGLNEQFF
TRBV18	NA	NA	TRBJ2-6	TGTGCCAGCTCACCCGAACAGCCCCGCTCTGGGGCCAACGTCCTGACTTTC	CASSPEQPRSGANVLTF
TRBV11-2	NA	TRBD1	TRBJ1-2	TGTGCCAGCAGCTTGGGTCAGGGGGGTTATGGCTACACCTTC	CASSLGQGGYGYTF
TRBV18	NA	TRBD1	TRBJ2-5	TGTGCCAGCTCACATGCCGGGACAGGGGGCGAGACCCAGTACTTC	CASSHAGTGGETQYF
TRBV30	NA	TRBD1	TRBJ1-5	TGTGCCTGGAGTGATTCCCCAGGGGGTTCGGGTCAGCCCCAGCATTTT	CAWSDSPGGSGQPQHF
TRBV10-3	NA	NA	TRBJ1-1	TGTGCCATCGCAAATTCAGGGAACACTGAAGCTTTCTTT	CAIANSGNTEAFF
TRBV7-3	few	NA	TRBJ1-1	TGTGCCAGCAGCTTAATGGTGCGGGGCACTGAAGCTTTCTTT	CASSLMVRGTEAFF
TRBV7-3	NA	TRBD2	TRBJ2-1	TGTGCCAGCAGCTTAAGGGCGGGAGTTCGTATGAGTGAGCAGTTCTTC	CASSLRAGVRMSEQFF
TRBV7-2	NA	NA	TRBJ2-2	TGTGCCAGCAGCTTCGGACTACCCACCGGGGAGCTGTTTTTT	CASSFGLPTGELFF
TRBV29-1	NA	TRBD2	TRBJ2-7	TGCAGCGTTGAATCGGGGGGATCCTACGAGCAGTACTTC	CSVESGGSYEQYF
TRBV19	NA	NA	TRBJ2-7	TGTGCCAGTGCGCGGGGACCCACCTACGAGCAGTACTTC	CASARGPTYEQYF
TRBV4-3	NA	TRBD1	TRBJ2-7	TGCGCCAGCAGCCTCACCCTGACGGGGACAGGGGTCCCCTACGAGCAGTACTTC	CASSLTLTGTGVPYEQYF
TRBV6-1	NA	NA	TRBJ1-4	TGTGCCAGCAGTGTGACATTGATGGCTAATGAAAAACTGTTTTTT	CASSVTLMANEKLFF
TRBV11-2	NA	TRBD2	TRBJ2-7	TGTGCCAGCAGCACCGGGAGGGGGAGGGAGCAGTACTTC	CASSTGRGREQYF
TRBV2	NA	NA	TRBJ1-5	TGTGCCAGCAGTGTTTCGGGGAGTCCCGGGAAGCCCCAGCATTTT	CASSVSGSPGKPQHF
TRBV9	NA	NA	TRBJ2-7	TGTGCCAGCAGTAGCGGCCTAGCCTACGAGCAGTACTTC	CASSSGLAYEQYF
TRBV5-1	NA	TRBD1	TRBJ1-2	TGCGCCAGCAGCGCCTGGACAGGAGGAAATGGCTACACCTTC	CASSAWTGGNGYTF
TRBV5-1	NA	NA	TRBJ1-4	TGCGCCAGCAGCTCCTCAGGGTCGGCCATCTATGAAAAACTGTTTTTT	CASSSSGSAIYEKLFF
TRBV7-2	NA	NA	TRBJ1-1	TGTGCCAGCAGCTTAACAAACGCGGGGAACACTGAAGCTTTCTTT	CASSLTNAGNTEAFF
TRBV2	NA	NA	TRBJ2-5	TGTGCCAGCGGACTGCGTCCAGAGACCCAGTACTTC	CASGLRPETQYF
TRBV5-4	NA	TRBD2	TRBJ2-1	TGTGCCAGCAGCTTGGCTAGCGGGGGGAACTACAATGAGCAGTTCTTC	CASSLASGGNYNEQFF
TRBV6-1	once	TRBD2	TRBJ2-2	TGTGCCAGCAGTGAGTCCTTTAGCGGGAGATCCCCGAACACCGGGGAGCTGTTTTTT	CASSESFSGRSPNTGELFF
TRBV19	NA	NA	TRBJ1-1	TGTGCCAGTAGTAATCCGGGACTGAACATTGAAGCTTTCTTT	CASSNPGLNIEAFF
TRBV9	few	NA	TRBJ1-6	TGTGCCAGCAGCTTACAGGCCGAGTTAGGTCCCCTCCACTTT	CASSLQAELGPLHF
TRBV7-6	NA	TRBD1	TRBJ2-2	TGTGCCAGCAGCCCAGTCCCGGGACAGGGGACCGGGGAGCTGTTTTTT	CASSPVPGQGTGELFF
TRBV6-1	NA	NA	TRBJ2-7	TGTGCCAGCGCTCGGGGGAGCAGGTTCGGGGGCGAGCAGTACTTC	CASARGSRFGGEQYF
TRBV4-3	NA	NA	TRBJ2-7	TGCGCCAGCAGCCCTCGGACTGGAAACTACGAGCAGTACTTC	CASSPRTGNYEQYF
TRBV7-2	NA	NA	TRBJ2-2	TGTGCCAGCAGCTCCGTCGGGGTCAGAGGCACCGGGGAGCTGTTTTTT	CASSSVGVRGTGELFF
TRBV7-2	NA	TRBD2	TRBJ2-7	TGTGCCAGCAGCTCCGGGACTAGCAACGAGCAGTACTTC	CASSSGTSNEQYF
TRBV10-3	NA	NA	TRBJ2-1	TGTGCCATCAGTGAGTCTCTATCGGAGCGATTAGGGTTCTTC	CAISESLSERLGFF
TRBV5-4	NA	NA	TRBJ2-2	TGTGCCACCAGGACAGTGACCACCGGGGAGCTGTTTTTT	CATRTVTTGELFF
TRBV6-5	NA	TRBD1	TRBJ2-1	TGTGCCAGCAGCACCGGGACAGGGGAGTTCTTC	CASSTGTGEFF
TRBV13	once	NA	TRBJ2-7	TGTGCCAGCAGCCCGCGCCTGGCCGGCAGGGGCTACGAGCAGTACTTC	CASSPRLAGRGYEQYF
TRBV5-1	NA	NA	TRBJ2-2	TGCGCCAGCAGCTACTATAGCACCGGGGAGCTGTTTTTT	CASSYYSTGELFF
TRBV4-3	once	TRBD2	TRBJ2-7	TGCGCCAGCAGCCAAGATCTGGGGGAGCGGGGGGTCTACGAGCAGTACTTC	CASSQDLGERGVYEQYF
TRBV5-4	once	NA	TRBJ1-1	TGTGCCAGCAGCTTGTCGGGTACCAGGGCGGCTGAAGCTTTCTTT	CASSLSGTRAAEAFF
TRBV7-9	NA	TRBD2	TRBJ2-4	TGTGCCAGCAGCTTTAAGAGTCTAGCGGGGGGGCGAGCCAAAAACATTCAGTACTTC	CASSFKSLAGGRAKNIQYF